This T cell receptor beta chain appears in the sequencing data of a study of T cell responses to AZD1222 COVID-19 vaccine. Comment on this clone: Its antigen is as yet unknown.

Study-wide results and limits: Increased Spike-specific TCR breadth and depth were observed after two AZD1222 doses. Vaccine-related CD4 TCRs covered spike, predominating at 160-218 and 743-854. In a largely white British group with more females than males, clonal diversity was possibly underestimated.

Trimming left V 1 base short and J 2 bases short, with 14 bases between. This CDR3 has 16 amino acids. The germline CDR1 and CDR2 sequences are SGHTA and FQGTGA. The repertoire was sequenced with immunoSEQ multiplex PCR; TCRdb's copy has only in-frame clones and lacks some. The data contain approximately 150,000 clones, about 90% of them seen just once; the ten biggest clones take up around 7.6%. The rearrangement joins TRBV7-3 to TRBJ1-1, with D unclear. This sequence originates from an adult who received the MenACWY meningococcal vaccine as a control. The sequencing used peripheral blood, collected 28 days after the second dose of the MenACWY control vaccine. In DNA form, the CDR3 reads TGTGCCAGCAGCTTAAATGCGGGCACCCGAAACACTGAAGCTTTCTTT. The encoded protein is CASSLNAGTRNTEAFF.